Listed below are T cell receptor beta chains from one sample, sequenced in a study of T cell responses to AZD1222 COVID-19 vaccine. Sequencing used immunoSEQ multiplex PCR; TCRdb keeps in-frame clones, though not all of them. Among about 40,000 clones, roughly 85% were seen once, and the ten largest hold over 20%. This sample comprised peripheral blood, obtained 28 days after the second dose of the MenACWY control vaccine. The receptors come from an adult who received the MenACWY meningococcal vaccine as a control. Both conserved end residues are part of each CDR3. The D gene is left open where the match is weak. Clone size is not always given. Where it is, it says once, few, many or a class for expanded clones.

D: TRBD1
J: TRBJ2-2
V: TRBV19
size: once
CDR3: CASRPQGAITGELFF
DNA: TGTGCCAGTCGACCCCAGGGGGCGATCACCGGGGAGCTGTTTTTT

D: .
J: TRBJ2-3
V: TRBV5-1
size: .
CDR3: CASSPFPGGAGDTQYF
DNA: TGCGCCAGCAGCCCTTTCCCCGGGGGCGCGGGAGATACGCAGTATTTT

D: TRBD1
J: TRBJ2-5
V: TRBV5-1
size: few
CDR3: CASSTAGGMLETQYF
DNA: TGCGCCAGCAGCACGGCAGGGGGCATGTTGGAGACCCAGTACTTC

D: TRBD1
J: TRBJ2-3
V: TRBV10-2
size: .
CDR3: CASRGHPGQGASDTQYF
DNA: TGCGCCAGCAGAGGCCACCCGGGACAGGGGGCTTCAGATACGCAGTATTTT

D: .
J: TRBJ2-7
V: TRBV6-4
size: .
CDR3: CASSPPYF
DNA: TGTGCCAGCAGCCCTCCGTACTTC

D: .
J: TRBJ2-5
V: TRBV11-2
size: .
CDR3: CASSSLLRGKQETQYF
DNA: TGTGCCAGCAGCTCCCTTCTTAGGGGAAAGCAAGAGACCCAGTACTTC

D: TRBD1
J: TRBJ2-5
V: TRBV4-2
size: once
CDR3: CASRPTGGETQYF
DNA: TGTGCCAGCAGACCGACAGGGGGAGAGACCCAGTACTTC

D: .
J: TRBJ1-1
V: TRBV29-1
size: .
CDR3: CSVELENTEAFF
DNA: TGCAGCGTTGAATTGGAAAACACTGAAGCTTTCTTT

D: .
J: TRBJ1-4
V: TRBV19
size: .
CDR3: CASSHEVATNEKLFF
DNA: TGTGCCAGTAGCCATGAGGTTGCAACTAATGAAAAACTGTTTTTT

D: .
J: TRBJ1-5
V: TRBV19
size: .
CDR3: CASSLSGGPQHF
DNA: TGTGCCAGTAGCCTTAGTGGGGGGCCCCAGCATTTT

D: TRBD1
J: TRBJ2-1
V: TRBV19
size: .
CDR3: CASSAPGQRNNEQFF
DNA: TGTGCCAGTAGTGCCCCGGGACAGAGAAACAATGAGCAGTTCTTC

D: .
J: TRBJ2-5
V: TRBV7-9
size: .
CDR3: CASSLESLVGSQETQYF
DNA: TGTGCCAGCAGCTTAGAATCCCTTGTAGGGAGCCAAGAGACCCAGTACTTC

D: .
J: TRBJ2-7
V: TRBV5-1
size: .
CDR3: CASSLATDRYYEQYF
DNA: TGCGCCAGCAGCTTGGCGACAGATCGATACTACGAGCAGTACTTC

D: .
J: TRBJ2-5
V: TRBV6-5
size: once
CDR3: CASSRGRRGETQYF
DNA: TGTGCCAGCAGCCGGGGCCGGAGAGGAGAGACCCAGTACTTC

D: .
J: TRBJ2-3
V: TRBV29-1
size: .
CDR3: CSVEDQGNTQYF
DNA: TGCAGCGTTGAAGATCAAGGAAATACGCAGTATTTT

D: TRBD2
J: TRBJ2-1
V: TRBV19
size: few
CDR3: CASSRGLAGGPGNEQFF
DNA: TGTGCCAGTAGTCGGGGACTAGCGGGAGGGCCTGGCAATGAGCAGTTCTTC

D: .
J: TRBJ1-1
V: TRBV20-1
size: .
CDR3: CSASTRGGDLAFF
DNA: TGCAGTGCTAGTACGAGGGGGGGCGATTTGGCTTTCTTT

D: .
J: TRBJ2-4
V: TRBV5-1
size: .
CDR3: CASSLVVRDGAKNIQYF
DNA: TGCGCCAGCAGCTTGGTAGTTAGGGATGGAGCCAAAAACATTCAGTACTTC

D: .
J: TRBJ1-5
V: TRBV19
size: .
CDR3: CASSIVRQVSNQPQHF
DNA: TGTGCCAGTAGTATCGTACGACAGGTTAGCAATCAGCCCCAGCATTTT

D: .
J: TRBJ2-1
V: TRBV7-2
size: few
CDR3: CASSLAGAGSYNEQFF
DNA: TGTGCCAGCAGCTTAGCGGGGGCCGGCTCCTACAATGAGCAGTTCTTC

D: TRBD2
J: TRBJ2-7
V: TRBV27
size: .
CDR3: CASSLREGPYEQYF
DNA: TGTGCCAGCAGTTTGCGGGAGGGCCCCTACGAGCAGTACTTC

D: .
J: TRBJ1-3
V: TRBV15
size: .
CDR3: CATSRLGGSVGNTIYF
DNA: TGTGCCACCAGCAGATTGGGGGGTTCGGTAGGAAACACCATATATTTT

D: TRBD2
J: TRBJ2-3
V: TRBV4-2
size: .
CDR3: CASSRAYGLAGSSTDTQYF
DNA: TGTGCCAGCAGCCGAGCTTATGGACTAGCGGGTTCTAGCACAGATACGCAGTATTTT

D: TRBD2
J: TRBJ2-2
V: TRBV2
size: .
CDR3: CAGRLAEHTGELFF
DNA: TGTGCCGGCCGGCTAGCGGAGCACACCGGGGAGCTGTTTTTT

D: TRBD1
J: TRBJ1-5
V: TRBV6-5
size: .
CDR3: CASSLAGGSNQPQHF
DNA: TGTGCCAGCAGTTTAGCAGGGGGGAGCAATCAGCCCCAGCATTTT

D: .
J: TRBJ2-7
V: TRBV27
size: .
CDR3: CASSLAWGQGTEQYF
DNA: TGTGCCAGCAGTTTAGCCTGGGGGCAGGGGACCGAGCAGTACTTC

D: TRBD2
J: TRBJ2-3
V: TRBV5-1
size: .
CDR3: CASSLKNRLAATDTQYF
DNA: TGCGCCAGCAGCTTGAAAAACCGACTAGCGGCCACAGATACGCAGTATTTT

D: .
J: TRBJ2-3
V: TRBV7-3
size: medium-sized
CDR3: CASSPVGTFTDTQYF
DNA: TGTGCCAGCAGCCCCGTGGGGACCTTCACAGATACGCAGTATTTT

D: .
J: TRBJ1-5
V: TRBV7-2
size: once
CDR3: CASSFRPGGGGQPQHF
DNA: TGTGCCAGCAGCTTCCGGCCGGGGGGAGGAGGACAGCCCCAGCATTTT